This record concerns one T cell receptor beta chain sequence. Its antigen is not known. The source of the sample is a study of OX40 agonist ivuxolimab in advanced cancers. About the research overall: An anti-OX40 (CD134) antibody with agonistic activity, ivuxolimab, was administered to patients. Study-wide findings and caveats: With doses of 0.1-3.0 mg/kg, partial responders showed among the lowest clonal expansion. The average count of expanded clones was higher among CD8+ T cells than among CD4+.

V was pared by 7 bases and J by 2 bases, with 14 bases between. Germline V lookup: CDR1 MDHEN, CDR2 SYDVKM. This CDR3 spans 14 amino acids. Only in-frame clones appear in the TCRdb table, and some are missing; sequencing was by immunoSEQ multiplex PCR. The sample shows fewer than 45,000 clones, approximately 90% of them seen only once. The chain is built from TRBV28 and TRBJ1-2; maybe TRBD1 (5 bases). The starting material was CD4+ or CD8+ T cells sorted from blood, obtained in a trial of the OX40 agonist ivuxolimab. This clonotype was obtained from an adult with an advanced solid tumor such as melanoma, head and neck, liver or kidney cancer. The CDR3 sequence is CASTPLGANYGYTF. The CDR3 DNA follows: TGTGCCAGCACCCCACTAGGGGCCAACTATGGCTACACCTTC.